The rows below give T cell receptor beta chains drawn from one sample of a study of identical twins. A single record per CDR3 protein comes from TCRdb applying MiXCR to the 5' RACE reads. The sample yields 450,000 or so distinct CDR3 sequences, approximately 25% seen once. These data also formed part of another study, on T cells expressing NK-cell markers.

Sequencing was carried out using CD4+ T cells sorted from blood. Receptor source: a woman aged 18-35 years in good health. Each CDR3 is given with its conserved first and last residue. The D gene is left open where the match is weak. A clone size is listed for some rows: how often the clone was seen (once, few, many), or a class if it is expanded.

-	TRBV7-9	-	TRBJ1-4	TGTGCCAGCAGCCGCTCTGGTGGGAGGTTTGAAAAACTGTTTTTT	CASSRSGGRFEKLFF
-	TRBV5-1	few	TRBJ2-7	TGCGCCAGCAGCTTGGGTCAGCCCGCATCCTACGAGCAGTACTTC	CASSLGQPASYEQYF
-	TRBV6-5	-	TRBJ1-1	TGTGCCAGCAGTTACTCGCGGATCTTGAACACTGAAGCTTTCTTT	CASSYSRILNTEAFF
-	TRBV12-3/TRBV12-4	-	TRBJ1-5	TGTGCCAGCAGTTCTTGGTCCAGGGGAAATCAGCCCCAGCATTTT	CASSSWSRGNQPQHF
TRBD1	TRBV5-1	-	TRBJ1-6	TGCGCCAGCACCGGGACAGGGGTAAATTCACCCCTCCACTTT	CASTGTGVNSPLHF
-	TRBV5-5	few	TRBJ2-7	TGTGCCAGCAGCTTGGTGGCATCCTACGAGCAGTACTTC	CASSLVASYEQYF
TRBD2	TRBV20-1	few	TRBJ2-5	TGCAGTGCCCCCCCCCTAGCGGGGATAGGCGAGACCCAGTACTTC	CSAPPLAGIGETQYF
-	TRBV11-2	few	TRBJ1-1	TGTGCCAGCAGCTTTTCCCAGCATTTGAACACTGAAGCTTTCTTT	CASSFSQHLNTEAFF
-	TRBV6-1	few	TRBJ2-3	TGTGCCAGCAGTGAATCGGGGAGTCCTAATACGCAGTATTTT	CASSESGSPNTQYF
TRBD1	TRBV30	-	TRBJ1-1	TGTGCCTGGAGAGACCAGGGGGCGAAGGCTTTCTTT	CAWRDQGAKAFF
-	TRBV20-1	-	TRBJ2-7	TGCAGTGCTAGAGGACTAGTTGACGAGCAGTACTTC	CSARGLVDEQYF
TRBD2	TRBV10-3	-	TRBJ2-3	TGTGCCATCAGGGGGACTAGCGGGACAGATACGCAGTATTTT	CAIRGTSGTDTQYF
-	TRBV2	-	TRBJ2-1	TGTGCCAGCACGGCCCAGGGCTACAATGAGCAGTTCTTC	CASTAQGYNEQFF
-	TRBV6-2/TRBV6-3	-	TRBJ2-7	TGTGCCAGCAGCAGACGTAACTACGAGCAGTACTTC	CASSRRNYEQYF
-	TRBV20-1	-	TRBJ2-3	TGCAGTGCTCGAGGGACATCGCATACGCAGTATTTT	CSARGTSHTQYF
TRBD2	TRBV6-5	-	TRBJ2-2	TGTGCCAGCAGTTACGCTGGGCTAGCGGGAGGGGTCGGGGAGCTGTTTTTT	CASSYAGLAGGVGELFF
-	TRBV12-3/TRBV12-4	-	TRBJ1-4	TGTGCCAGCAGTTTTGCAGAAAAACTGTTTTTT	CASSFAEKLFF
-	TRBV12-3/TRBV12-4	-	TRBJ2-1	TGTGCCAGCAGTTTAAAGCAGGGATGGTCTTACAATGAGCAGTTCTTC	CASSLKQGWSYNEQFF
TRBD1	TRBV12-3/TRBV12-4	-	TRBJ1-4	TGTGCCAGCAGCCGAGACAGGGCCCGTGGGCCTAATGAAAAACTGTTTTTT	CASSRDRARGPNEKLFF
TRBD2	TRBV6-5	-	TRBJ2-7	TGTGCCAGCAGTTCTCCCACTGGGCGGGAGTTCAGTTACGAGCAGTACTTC	CASSSPTGREFSYEQYF
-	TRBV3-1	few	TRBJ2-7	TGTGCCAGCGCTACCGGGACGGACCGATACGAGCAGTACTTC	CASATGTDRYEQYF
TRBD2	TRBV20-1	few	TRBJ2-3	TGCAGTGCTGACGGGACTAGCGGAGATAGCACAGATACGCAGTATTTT	CSADGTSGDSTDTQYF